These T cell receptor delta chains were read from a single sample in a study of Vδ1+ human thymocytes. TCRdb called clones anew from the multiplex PCR reads with CATT. Among 20,000 to 25,000 delta-chain clones listed, around 7.9% were seen once. Sequencing was performed on Vdelta1+ gamma-delta thymocytes from the thymus. Receptors were obtained from a child under two years old who had congenital heart surgery. Each CDR3 is given with its conserved first and last residue. The D gene is left open where the match is weak. Not all rows give a size; the values are once, few, many and, for expanded clones, a class.

D gene: .
J gene: TRDJ1
clone size: .
V gene: TRDV1
CDR3 protein: CALALHYTDKLIF
CDR3 DNA: TGTGCTCTTGCTCTACATTACACCGATAAACTCATCTTT

D gene: TRDD3
J gene: TRDJ1
clone size: .
V gene: TRDV1
CDR3 protein: CALGERRTGGRTYTDKLIF
CDR3 DNA: TGTGCTCTTGGGGAACGTCGTACTGGGGGACGAACGTACACCGATAAACTCATCTTT

D gene: TRDD3
J gene: TRDJ1
clone size: few
V gene: TRDV1
CDR3 protein: CALGAWGIRDKLIF
CDR3 DNA: TGTGCTCTTGGGGCCTGGGGGATACGAGATAAACTCATCTTT

D gene: TRDD2
J gene: TRDJ1
clone size: .
V gene: TRDV1
CDR3 protein: CALGENLFLRKPTPAFTDKLIF
CDR3 DNA: TGTGCTCTTGGGGAAAATTTGTTCCTACGTAAACCGACTCCGGCTTTCACCGATAAACTCATCTTT

D gene: TRDD3
J gene: TRDJ1
clone size: .
V gene: TRDV1
CDR3 protein: CALGEVAPLLLRGGYSDTDKLIF
CDR3 DNA: TGTGCTCTTGGGGAAGTGGCCCCTCTCCTACTTAGAGGGGGATACTCCGACACCGATAAACTCATCTTT

D gene: TRDD3
J gene: TRDJ1
clone size: few
V gene: TRDV1
CDR3 protein: CALGGPFWGIRGTDKLIF
CDR3 DNA: TGTGCTCTTGGGGGACCCTTCTGGGGGATACGGGGTACCGATAAACTCATCTTT

D gene: TRDD3
J gene: TRDJ1
clone size: few
V gene: TRDV1
CDR3 protein: CALGEQKLGDKYTDKLIF
CDR3 DNA: TGTGCTCTTGGGGAACAGAAACTGGGGGATAAGTACACCGATAAACTCATCTTT

D gene: .
J gene: TRDJ1
clone size: few
V gene: TRDV1
CDR3 protein: CALGEKEPECTYTDKLIF
CDR3 DNA: TGTGCTCTTGGGGAAAAAGAACCCGAGTGCACGTACACCGATAAACTCATCTTT

D gene: .
J gene: TRDJ1
clone size: medium-sized
V gene: TRAV29/DV5
CDR3 protein: CAATNLRFLTVLVFKLIF
CDR3 DNA: TGTGCAGCAACAAACCTCCGATTTCTGACCGTACTGGTATTTAAACTCATCTTT

D gene: TRDD3
J gene: TRDJ1
clone size: .
V gene: TRDV1
CDR3 protein: CALGERIGGIRRTDKLIF
CDR3 DNA: TGTGCTCTTGGGGAACGAATAGGAGGGATACGCCGCACCGATAAACTCATCTTT

D gene: TRDD3
J gene: TRDJ1
clone size: .
V gene: TRDV1
CDR3 protein: CALGFEISELGDTRDKLIF
CDR3 DNA: TGTGCTCTTGGATTCGAAATCAGCGAGCTGGGGGATACGCGTGATAAACTCATCTTT

D gene: TRDD3
J gene: TRDJ1
clone size: .
V gene: TRDV2
CDR3 protein: CACDRGTKDPYWGIRSEVDKLIF
CDR3 DNA: TGTGCCTGTGACAGGGGGACCAAGGACCCCTACTGGGGGATACGCTCCGAGGTCGATAAACTCATCTTT

D gene: TRDD3
J gene: TRDJ1
clone size: few
V gene: TRDV1
CDR3 protein: CALGELFLLRGITGKLIF
CDR3 DNA: TGTGCTCTTGGGGAACTATTTCTACTCCGGGGGATAACGGGAAAACTCATCTTT

D gene: .
J gene: TRDJ1
clone size: .
V gene: TRDV1
CDR3 protein: CALGENVPTPLWVYTDKLIF
CDR3 DNA: TGTGCTCTTGGGGAAAATGTCCCTACTCCGCTCTGGGTGTACACCGATAAACTCATCTTT